These 13 T cell receptor beta chains share one sample of origin, sequenced in a study of T-cell memory formation after mild COVID-19. TCRdb reanalysed the 5' RACE reads using MiXCR and keeps one entry per CDR3 protein. Of 200,000 to 250,000 distinct CDR3 sequences listed, 8% to 10% are singletons. The material sequenced was PBMCs or a T cell subset sorted from them (not recorded which). The receptors stem from a man in his late teens or twenties who had mild COVID-19 (a few samples of this study predate the infection). Cell type and time point are not known.

The table lists this clonotype with a few counts. This chain links TRBV28 with TRBJ2-1; D remains unclear. This CDR3 contains 16 residues. With 7 bases removed from V and 0 bases from J, the gap between germline ends came to 16 bases. The germline gives CDR1 MDHEN, CDR2 SYDVKM. In nucleotides, the CDR3 is TGTGCCAGCACCTTCAATTGGGTGAGCTCCTACAATGAGCAGTTCTTC. As protein: CASTFNWVSSYNEQFF.

The J gene is TRBJ1-5, the V gene TRBV30; TRBD1 might be the D (6 bases). Germline CDR1 and CDR2: GTSNPN and SVGIG (reference sequence). The CDR3 spans 16 residues. V lost 1 base and J lost 4, with 17 bases in between. In DNA form, the CDR3 reads TGTGCCTGGAGTGGGGGGGCAGGCGCGGGGAATCAGCCCCAGCATTTT. Its protein is CAWSGGAGAGNQPQHF.

This clonotype was seen a handful of times. The chain couples TRBV29-1 to TRBJ1-1; D gene unclear. The CDR3 runs 11 residues. With 5 bases removed from V and 5 bases from J, the gap between germline ends came to 9 bases. The germline gives CDR1 SQVTM, CDR2 ANQGSEA. The CDR3 coding sequence is TGCAGCGTTAGGGCAACTACTGAAGCTTTCTTT. Its protein product is CSVRATTEAFF.

The chain is built from TRBV5-5 and TRBJ2-5, with D possibly being TRBD1 (5 bases). The CDR3 covers 17 residues. CDR1 and CDR2 (germline): SGHKS, YYEKEE (reference sequence). Trimming removed 0 bases from V and 1 base from J, with 16 bases in between. As DNA, the CDR3 is TGTGCCAGCAGCTTGGCCTTGGCAGGGCCAAGCCAAGAGACCCAGTACTTC. It is translated as CASSLALAGPSQETQYF.

This clonotype was observed a handful of times. The V gene is TRBV4-3, the J gene TRBJ1-1; 8 positions agree with TRBD1. V was pared by 0 bases and J by 3 bases, with 6 bases of the junction left unmatched. The CDR3 runs 16 residues. Germline V gives CDR1 LGHNA, CDR2 YSLEER. This CDR3 reads CASSQDVTGGDTEAFF. As DNA, the CDR3 is TGCGCCAGCAGCCAAGATGTTACAGGGGGGGACACTGAAGCTTTCTTT.

Ten or more counts support this clonotype. The chain has TRBV7-2 and TRBJ2-1; 9 bases fit TRBD2. V gave up 1 base and J gave up 9 bases; unmatched junction bases: 7. The CDR3 has 15 residues. Germline CDR1 is SGHTA and CDR2 is FQGNSA. The CDR3 coding sequence is TGTGCCAGCAGCTTAGAGGGGACTAGCATATCTGAGCAGTTCTTC. Translated, it gives CASSLEGTSISEQFF.

This clonotype has more than one count but fewer than ten. The chain is built from TRBV6-5 and TRBJ1-1; no firm D call. Germline V CDR1 and CDR2: MNHEY, SVGAGI. The CDR3 is 14 amino acids. Trimming cost V 4 bases and J 1 base, with 10 bases left between them. Here the CDR3 DNA reads TGTGCCAGCAGTTCGATAGGGAGGAACACTGAAGCTTTCTTT. Its protein product is CASSSIGRNTEAFF.

This clonotype was picked up a small number of times. The chain joins TRBV5-1 to TRBJ1-2; 10 nucleotides line up with TRBD1. The CDR3 spans 14 residues. The V and J ends lost 6 bases and 4 bases, in that order; junction bases with no gene match: 6. Germline V gene sequence: CDR1 SGHRS, CDR2 YFSETQ. CDR3 bases: TGCGCCAGCACCCCGGGACAGGGGAGCTATGGCTACACCTTC. This codes for CASTPGQGSYGYTF.

The chain uses TRBV7-2 and TRBJ1-2, with 10 bases lining up with TRBD1. V lost 6 bases to trimming and J lost 7 bases; unmatched junction nucleotides: 5. Looked up from germline, CDR1 is SGHTA and CDR2 is FQGNSA. CDR3 length equals 13 residues. The CDR3 loop is CASSRQGAIGYTF. The CDR3 region has the DNA TGTGCCAGCAGTCGACAGGGGGCGATTGGCTACACCTTC.

This clonotype was seen at least ten times. The chain links TRBV20-1 to TRBJ2-3, with 15 bases identical to TRBD2. Germline V gives CDR1 DFQATT, CDR2 SNEGSKA (reference sequence). This CDR3 region has 15 residues. After removal of 6 bases from V and 6 bases from J, the junction contained 7 bases not matched to a gene. The chain's CDR3 is CSAWTSGGASDTQYF. For the CDR3, the DNA is TGCAGTGCCTGGACTAGCGGGGGGGCTTCGGATACGCAGTATTTT.

This chain links TRBV5-1 with TRBJ1-2, with D hard to call. From germline, CDR1 is SGHRS and CDR2 YFSETQ. This CDR3 is built from 14 residues. Trimming cost V 7 bases and J 4 bases, with 17 bases left between them. Here the CDR3 DNA reads TGCGCCAGCCGACTTGTTCGGACGGTCTATGGCTACACCTTC. This gives the protein CASRLVRTVYGYTF.

This clonotype has only a few counts. The chain uses TRBV10-3 and TRBJ1-1, with D perhaps TRBD1 (5 bases). The CDR3 loop spans 15 amino acids. V lost 4 bases to trimming and J lost 2 bases, with 14 bases between them. Germline CDR1 and CDR2: ENHRY and SYGVKD. The CDR3 sequence is CAISAGKTGNTEAFF. DNA for the CDR3: TGTGCCATCAGTGCGGGCAAAACAGGTAACACTGAAGCTTTCTTT.

The chain links TRBV18 to TRBJ2-3; D unclear. Germline V gives CDR1 KGHSH, CDR2 LQKENI. Trimming cost V 0 bases and J 5 bases, with 3 bases left between them. This CDR3 has 12 amino acids. The CDR3 reads CASSPPIDTQYF. The CDR3 DNA sequence: TGTGCCAGCTCACCACCGATAGATACGCAGTATTTT.